This T cell receptor (beta chain) is drawn from a study of cytomegalovirus exposure and HLA in healthy donors. About the research overall: A previous analysis identified approximately 110 million unique TCR beta sequences derived from about 180 million T cells.

The CDR3 contains 15 residues. J was trimmed by 8 bases and V by 4 bases; bases with no gene match: 6. From germline, CDR1 is PRHDT and CDR2 FYEKMQ (reference sequence). These donors counted as nominally healthy when sampled, but unrecorded immune exposures were likely. The PCR had 60 Vbeta and 13 Jbeta primers. Under the authors' procedure: Per a later analysis, the number of unique TCR beta chains was around 80 million, of which about 10 million were shared. TCRdb's table, derived via immunoSEQ multiplex PCR, lists solely in-frame clones and lacks some. V and J calls and clone size are copied from that table; D and trimming were computed from the DNA. The sample lists 100,000 to 150,000 clones; approximately 87% were seen once.

The source material was PBMCs. This sequence was found in a man aged 18 to 30 in good health and CMV-seropositive. The rearrangement joins TRBV13 to TRBJ2-1; 12 bases align to TRBD1. CDR3 nucleotide sequence: TGTGCCAGCAGCTCTAGGGACAGGGGGCGGTATGAGCAGTTCTTC. It codes for CASSSRDRGRYEQFF.